What follows describes a single T cell receptor (beta chain). Its antigen remains undetermined. This clone may be a read error of a much larger clone one base away. The data originate from a study of regulatory T cells in long-lasting Graves disease (dated by TCRdb to 2020 to 2022). Regarding the research as a whole: Newly diagnosed Graves' disease patients had taken antithyroid drugs for less than 3 months. Patients with persistent Graves' disease were compared with patients with newly diagnosed Graves' disease using TCR sequencing and RNA sequencing of peripheral blood. The study was conducted in China and was registered as a clinical trial. A total of 33 samples underwent TCR sequencing, from some 13 patients with persistent Graves' disease and roughly 20 patients with newly diagnosed Graves' disease.

Preparation of the library involved multiplex PCR. This sample was sequenced with an Illumina HiSeq 4000. CDR3 regions were amplified by Arm-PCR with iRepertoire HTBI primers to construct TCR beta libraries. Before sequencing, the PCR products underwent gel purification. In the paper's pipeline: Across samples, 55 to 80 TRBV and roughly 15 TRBJ segments were identified and used for gene usage analysis of CDR3 amino acid clonotypes. Filtered high-quality paired reads were merged into contigs using COPE and FqMerger. BLAST was used to align contigs to the IMGT TRBV, TRBD and TRBJ reference genes, and CDR3 was defined following IMGT. Clonotypes above 0.1% frequency were classified as highly expanded clones. Repertoire diversity was measured by Shannon entropy, and V-J evenness by the Gini coefficient. Clonotypes shared by more than one individual were considered public. The raw public data were reprocessed by TCRdb itself: fastp quality trimming at Q25, MiXCR clonotype calling, in-frame beta chains only. Identical CDR3 proteins give one entry, which carries the most common genes and DNA. TCRdb, rather than the study authors, made the V and J calls. The sample data list about half a million distinct CDR3 sequences, and more than 10% of these were observed just once. Of the sample, approximately 9.6% falls within the top ten clones.

Study-wide findings and limitations: Sequencing and analysis were limited to the TCR beta chain. Peripheral blood alone was examined, since thyroid tissue, which constituted the primary lesion, could not be accessed. Persistent disease showed preferential use of TRBV28, TRBJ1-2 and TRBJ2-5, whereas newly diagnosed disease favored TRBV20-1 and TRBJ2-1. As a limitation, the authors acknowledged that the small sample size may reduce accuracy. More public clonotypes were shared among persistent patients (under 3,000) than among newly diagnosed patients (more than 900). Compared with newly diagnosed patients, persistent Graves' disease patients had lower TCR Shannon entropy and fewer highly expanded clones, which suggests clonal expansion.

In the paper's terms, the time point label means: newly diagnosed GD, antithyroid drugs for less than 3 months. For both TCR sequencing and RNA sequencing, RNA was extracted from PBMCs in TRIzol. The diagnosis of Graves' disease followed American Thyroid Association guidelines. Patients were recruited from an endocrinology department in Xi'an, China. Each patient gave approximately 10 milliliters of peripheral blood, collected in an EDTA anticoagulant tube. Ficoll Paque Plus density gradient separation was used to isolate PBMCs, and no further T cell sorting was performed. An Agilent 2100 Bioanalyzer and agarose gel were used to check RNA quality, while a NanoDrop 2000 measured RNA concentration. Relative to germline, V is 3 bases shorter and J is 13 bases shorter, with 19 bases between their ends. CDR1 LNHNV and CDR2 YYDKDF are derived from the germline V gene (reference sequence). The CDR3 sequence holds 14 residues, the cysteine and phenylalanine included. Solely the CDR3 DNA is kept, with 42 bases framed from the first base.

These sequences were also reported in another study, on T cells in Graves' hyperthyroidism and ophthalmopathy. From the second report: Stable Graves' hyperthyroidism was defined as the absence of progression to ophthalmopathy over 18 months of follow-up. The hyperthyroidism patients were between 18 and 65 years old and newly diagnosed, with a disease duration of less than 2 months. The study excluded patients with uncontrolled infections, other autoimmune diseases, pregnancy or lactation. Diagnoses were based on clinical symptoms, serum thyroxine and TRAb, thyroid ultrasound and orbital computed tomography. The TCR CDR3 was subjected to a first round of RT-PCR using the HTBI primer set and the Qiagen OneStep RT-PCR kit. Blood samples also contained most of the expanded thyroid clonotypes (frequency above 0.001), which suggests that blood repertoires may reflect thyroid immune responses. In cross-validation, a model built on a 13 V-J signature told ophthalmopathy apart from stable hyperthyroidism with just under 90% sensitivity and about 81% specificity, and in testing the same model reached 80%/75%. In validation, progression to ophthalmopathy was predicted by the model with around 71% sensitivity and 72.22% specificity, a median of approximately 6.5 months before onset. To identify TCR V-J signatures that set the groups apart, the researchers used a discovery cohort of roughly 100 patients, made up of 40 to 45 with Graves' ophthalmopathy and 57 with stable Graves' hyperthyroidism. Prospective prediction of ophthalmopathy was tested in an independent validation cohort consisting of fewer than 20 hyperthyroidism patients and around 17 patients who later progressed to ophthalmopathy. The 90 or so discovery patients were randomly split 7:3 into training and test sets. In more than 5 Graves' hyperthyroidism patients, the study also compared T-cell repertoires from thyroid tissue with T-cell repertoires from blood. After blood sampling, hyperthyroidism patients were treated with methimazole at a starting dose of 30 mg daily, and ophthalmopathy patients were treated with high-dose intravenous methylprednisolone. Libraries were constructed in a second round of multiplex PCR, after which size selection and purification were performed. Paired-end sequencing of the libraries was performed with 100 bp reads on an Illumina HiSeq2000. SOAPnuke was used to process the raw data, removing reads that contained adapters or uncalled bases, had a mean Phred below 15, or lacked an exact match to the constant primer or identifier. COPE v1.2.5 was used to merge high-quality paired reads, and clonotypes were defined as unique nucleotide sequences. MiTCR v1.1 was used to align the clonotypes against IMGT TRBV, TRBD and TRBJ reference segments. Analysis was restricted to V-J combinations with a frequency above 0.0001, which covered just over 98% of repertoires. A TCS score was defined as the ratio between F50 (clonal expansion) and ExV (chaos), using BLOSUM62-based TCRdist between CDR3 peptides within each V-J. Welch's t-statistics and random forest reduced around 550 V-J features to 10 to 15, which were used in a naive Bayes classifier (R e1071). Sample size was not statistically predetermined, and blinding of investigators to group allocation was not performed. According to the paper, TCR Vbeta CDR3 sequencing was carried out on over 130 peripheral blood samples, which came from fewer than 50 ophthalmopathy, around 74 hyperthyroidism and roughly 17 progressor patients.

This TCR was recovered from a woman aged 30 to 39 with Graves disease. Donor details come from another sample of the same person, matched by shared clones. The source material was peripheral blood mononuclear cells (PBMCs), sampled at new diagnosis, from a patient treated with antithyroid drugs. The rearrangement joined TRBV15 to TRBJ2-1; the best D guess is TRBD2, with 6 bases matching. The DNA sequence reads TGTGCCACCAGCAGGACTAGGAACCAAGAGACCCAGTTCTTC. The encoded protein is CATSRTRNQETQFF.